Given below is one T cell receptor beta chain in context. V was trimmed by 7 bases and J by 6 bases, leaving 18 bases between them. This CDR3 is 14 amino acids long. Germline loops: CDR1 MNHEY, CDR2 SVGAGI. Clones were sequenced by immunoSEQ multiplex PCR, and TCRdb holds only the in-frame ones, with some missing. The top ten clones hold 5% to 6% of a sample with about 130,000 clones, over 75% of them seen once. This sample is drawn from a study of T cell responses to AZD1222 COVID-19 vaccine. The material sequenced was peripheral blood, taken 28 days after the second AZD1222 dose. The clonotype was recovered from an adult who received the AZD1222 COVID-19 vaccine. The rearrangement links TRBV6-5 to TRBJ1-1; maybe TRBD1 (6 bases). The CDR3 DNA reads as TGTGCCAGCACCGATGAAGGGGGGAGCGCTGAAGCTTTCTTT. It is translated as CASTDEGGSAEAFF.